The sequence of this T cell receptor (beta chain) was determined in a study of cytomegalovirus exposure and HLA in healthy donors. With 5 bases removed from V and 1 base from J, the gap between germline ends came to 6 bases. Germline assignment: CDR1 SGHRS and CDR2 YFSETQ. The CDR3 loop spans 13 amino acids. The method was immunoSEQ multiplex PCR; TCRdb's version includes in-frame clones alone and lacks a portion of them. This table holds tens of thousands of clones, approximately 96% found once. This TCR was recovered from a man between 18 and 29 years old in good health and CMV-seropositive. The chain combines TRBV5-1 with TRBJ2-2; D is ambiguous. Sequenced sample: PBMCs. CDR3: CASSSENTGELFF. The CDR3 DNA is TGCGCCAGCAGTTCAGAGAACACCGGGGAGCTGTTTTTT.